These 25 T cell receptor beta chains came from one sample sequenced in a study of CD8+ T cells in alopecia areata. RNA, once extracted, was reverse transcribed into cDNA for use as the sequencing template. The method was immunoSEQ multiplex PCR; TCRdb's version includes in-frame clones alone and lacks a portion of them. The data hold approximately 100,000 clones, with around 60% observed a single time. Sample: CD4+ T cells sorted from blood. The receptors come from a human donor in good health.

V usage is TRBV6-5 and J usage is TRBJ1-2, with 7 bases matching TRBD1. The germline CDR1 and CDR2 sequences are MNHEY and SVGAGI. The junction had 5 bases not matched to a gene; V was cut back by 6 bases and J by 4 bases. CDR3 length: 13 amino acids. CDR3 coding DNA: TGTGCCAGCAGACAACGACAGGGCTATGGCTACACCTTC. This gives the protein CASRQRQGYGYTF.

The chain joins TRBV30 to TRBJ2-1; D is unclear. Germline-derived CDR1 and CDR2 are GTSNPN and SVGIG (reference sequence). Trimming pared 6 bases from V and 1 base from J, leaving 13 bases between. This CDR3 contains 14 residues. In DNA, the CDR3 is TGTGCCTGCGGGCGCCGGTTTTCCTACAATGAGCAGTTCTTC. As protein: CACGRRFSYNEQFF.

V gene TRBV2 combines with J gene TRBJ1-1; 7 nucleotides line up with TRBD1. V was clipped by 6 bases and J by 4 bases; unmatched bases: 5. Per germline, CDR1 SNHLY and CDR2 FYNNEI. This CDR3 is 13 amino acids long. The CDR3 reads CASRAGTATEAFF. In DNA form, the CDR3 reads TGTGCCAGCAGAGCCGGGACAGCCACTGAAGCTTTCTTT.

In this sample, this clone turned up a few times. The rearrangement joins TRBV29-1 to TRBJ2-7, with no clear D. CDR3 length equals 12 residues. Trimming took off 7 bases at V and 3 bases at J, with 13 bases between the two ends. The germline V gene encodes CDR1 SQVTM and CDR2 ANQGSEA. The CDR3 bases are TGCAGCGCCGCGCTGATGGACTACGAGCAGTACTTC. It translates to CSAALMDYEQYF.

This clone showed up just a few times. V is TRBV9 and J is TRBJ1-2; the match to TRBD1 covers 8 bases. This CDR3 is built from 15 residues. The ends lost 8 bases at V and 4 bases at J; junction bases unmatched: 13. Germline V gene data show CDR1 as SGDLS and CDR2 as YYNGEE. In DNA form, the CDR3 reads TGTGCCAGTTCCGTGGGTAACAGGGGGACCTATGGCTACACCTTC. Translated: CASSVGNRGTYGYTF. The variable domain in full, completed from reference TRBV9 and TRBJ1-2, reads DSGVTQTPKHLITATGQRVTLRCSPRSGDLSVYWYQQSLDQGLQFLIQYYNGEERAKGNILERFSAQQFPDLHSELNLSSLELGDSALYFCASSVGNRGTYGYTFGSGTRLTVV.

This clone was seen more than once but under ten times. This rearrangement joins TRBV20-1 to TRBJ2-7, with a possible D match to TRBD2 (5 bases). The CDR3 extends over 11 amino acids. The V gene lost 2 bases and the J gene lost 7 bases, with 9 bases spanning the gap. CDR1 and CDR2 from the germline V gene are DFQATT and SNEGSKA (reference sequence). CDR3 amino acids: CSARIGSEQYF. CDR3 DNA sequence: TGCAGTGCTAGAATTGGGAGTGAGCAGTACTTC.

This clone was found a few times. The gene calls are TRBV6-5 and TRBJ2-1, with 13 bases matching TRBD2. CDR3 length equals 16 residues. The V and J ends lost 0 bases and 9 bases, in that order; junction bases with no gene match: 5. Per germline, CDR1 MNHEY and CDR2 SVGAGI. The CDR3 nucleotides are TGTGCCAGCAGTTACTCTGGACTAGCGGGGGTAGGTGAGCAGTTCTTC. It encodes CASSYSGLAGVGEQFF.

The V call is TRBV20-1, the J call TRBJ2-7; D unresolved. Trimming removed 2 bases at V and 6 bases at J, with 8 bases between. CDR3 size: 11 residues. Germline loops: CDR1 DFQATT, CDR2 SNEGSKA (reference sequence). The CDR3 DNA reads TGCAGTGCTAGACCCGTGTCCGAGCAGTACTTC. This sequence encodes CSARPVSEQYF.

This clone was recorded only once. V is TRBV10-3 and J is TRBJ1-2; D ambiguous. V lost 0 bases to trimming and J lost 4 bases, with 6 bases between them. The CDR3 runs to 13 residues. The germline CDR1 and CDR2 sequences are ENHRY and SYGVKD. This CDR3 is CAISESQAYGYTF. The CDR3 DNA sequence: TGTGCCATCAGTGAGTCCCAGGCCTATGGCTACACCTTC.

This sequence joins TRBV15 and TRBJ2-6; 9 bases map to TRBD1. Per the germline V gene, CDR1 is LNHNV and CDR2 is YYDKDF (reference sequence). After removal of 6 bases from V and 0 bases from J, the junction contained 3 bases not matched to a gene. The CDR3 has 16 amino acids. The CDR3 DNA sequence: TGTGCCACCAGGTGGACAGGGGTCTCTGGGGCCAACGTCCTGACTTTC. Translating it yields CATRWTGVSGANVLTF. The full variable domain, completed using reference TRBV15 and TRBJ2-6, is DAMVIQNPRYQVTQFGKPVTLSCSQTLNHNVMYWYQQKSSQAPKLLFHYYDKDFNNEADTPDNFQSRRPNTSFCFLDIRSPGLGDTAMYLCATRWTGVSGANVLTFGAGSRLTVL.

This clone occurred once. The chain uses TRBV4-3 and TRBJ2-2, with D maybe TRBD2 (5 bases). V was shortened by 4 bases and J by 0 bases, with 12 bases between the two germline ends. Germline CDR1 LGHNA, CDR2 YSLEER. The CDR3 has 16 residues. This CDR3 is CASSRGMTTNTGELFF. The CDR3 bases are TGCGCCAGCAGCCGAGGGATGACAACGAACACCGGGGAGCTGTTTTTT.

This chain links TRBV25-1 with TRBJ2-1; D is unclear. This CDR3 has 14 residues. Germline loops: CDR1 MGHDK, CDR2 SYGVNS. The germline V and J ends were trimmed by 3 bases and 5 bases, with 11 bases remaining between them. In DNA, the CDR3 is TGTGCCAGCAGTGAGTTTTCCACAGACAATGAGCAGTTCTTC. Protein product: CASSEFSTDNEQFF.

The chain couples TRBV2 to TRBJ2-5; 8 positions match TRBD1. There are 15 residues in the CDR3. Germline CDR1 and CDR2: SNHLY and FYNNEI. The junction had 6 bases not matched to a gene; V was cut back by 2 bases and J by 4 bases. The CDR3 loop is CASSESGTGRETQYF. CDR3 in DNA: TGTGCCAGCAGTGAATCCGGGACAGGACGAGAGACCCAGTACTTC.

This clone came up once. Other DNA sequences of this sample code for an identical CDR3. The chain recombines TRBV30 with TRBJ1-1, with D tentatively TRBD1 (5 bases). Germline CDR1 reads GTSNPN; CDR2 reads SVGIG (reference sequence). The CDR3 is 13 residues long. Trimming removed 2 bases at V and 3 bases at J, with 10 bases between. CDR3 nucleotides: TGTGCCTGGAGTCTGGGACTTGACACTGAAGCTTTCTTT. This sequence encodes CAWSLGLDTEAFF.

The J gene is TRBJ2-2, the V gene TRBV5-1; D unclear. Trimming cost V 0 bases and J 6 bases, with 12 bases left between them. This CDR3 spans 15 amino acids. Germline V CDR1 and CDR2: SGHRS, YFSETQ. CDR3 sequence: CASSLARLVPGELFF. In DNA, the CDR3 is TGCGCCAGCAGCTTGGCTAGACTCGTTCCCGGGGAGCTGTTTTTT.

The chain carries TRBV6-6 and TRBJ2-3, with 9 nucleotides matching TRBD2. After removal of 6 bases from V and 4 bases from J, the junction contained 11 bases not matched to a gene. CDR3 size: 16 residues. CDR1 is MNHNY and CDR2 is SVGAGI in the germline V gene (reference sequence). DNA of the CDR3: TGTGCCAGCAGCCGCCCAGGCGGGGGGGCAGCAGATACGCAGTATTTT. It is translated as CASSRPGGGAADTQYF.

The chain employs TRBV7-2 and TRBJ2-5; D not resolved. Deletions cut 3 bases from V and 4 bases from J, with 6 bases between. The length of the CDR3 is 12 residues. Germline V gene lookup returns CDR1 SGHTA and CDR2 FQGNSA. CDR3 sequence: CASSLSRETQYF. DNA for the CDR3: TGTGCCAGCAGCTTGAGCAGAGAGACCCAGTACTTC.

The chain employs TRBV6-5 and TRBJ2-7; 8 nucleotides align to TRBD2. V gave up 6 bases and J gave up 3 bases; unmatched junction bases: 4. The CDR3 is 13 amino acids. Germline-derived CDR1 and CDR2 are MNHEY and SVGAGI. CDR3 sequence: CASSQRGIYEQYF. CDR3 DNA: TGTGCCAGCAGCCAGCGGGGGATCTACGAGCAGTACTTC.

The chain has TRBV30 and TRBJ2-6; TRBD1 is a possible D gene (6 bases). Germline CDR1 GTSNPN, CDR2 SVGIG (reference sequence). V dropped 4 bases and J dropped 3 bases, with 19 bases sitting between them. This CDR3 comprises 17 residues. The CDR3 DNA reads TGTGCCTGGAAGGCACAGGGTGGTAATAGTGGGGCCAACGTCCTGACTTTC. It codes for CAWKAQGGNSGANVLTF. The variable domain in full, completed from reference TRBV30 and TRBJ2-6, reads SQTIHQWPATLVQPVGSPLSLECTVEGTSNPNLYWYRQAAGRGLQLLFYSVGIGQISSEVPQNLSASRPQDRQFILSSKKLLLSDSGFYLCAWKAQGGNSGANVLTFGAGSRLTVL.

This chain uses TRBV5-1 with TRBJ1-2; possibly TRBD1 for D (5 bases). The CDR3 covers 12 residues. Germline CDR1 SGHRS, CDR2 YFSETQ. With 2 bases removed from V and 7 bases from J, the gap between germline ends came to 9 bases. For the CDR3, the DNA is TGCGCCAGCAGCTTTGGAGGGGTTGGCTACACCTTC. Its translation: CASSFGGVGYTF.

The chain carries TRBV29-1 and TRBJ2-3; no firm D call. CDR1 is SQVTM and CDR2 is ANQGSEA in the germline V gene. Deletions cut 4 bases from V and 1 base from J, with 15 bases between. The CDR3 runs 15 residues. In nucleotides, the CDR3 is TGCAGCGTTGGACCCCCCACGTTGGGCACAGATACGCAGTATTTT. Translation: CSVGPPTLGTDTQYF.

The CDR3 is CASSFRNIQYF. CDR3 bases: TGTGCCAGCAGCTTCAGAAACATTCAGTACTTC. This sequence joins TRBV5-6 and TRBJ2-4; D is uncertain. CDR1 SGHDT and CDR2 YYEEEE come from the germline V gene. Between the trimmed V and J ends, which lost 2 bases and 6 bases, there was a span of 3 bases. The length of the CDR3 is 11 residues.

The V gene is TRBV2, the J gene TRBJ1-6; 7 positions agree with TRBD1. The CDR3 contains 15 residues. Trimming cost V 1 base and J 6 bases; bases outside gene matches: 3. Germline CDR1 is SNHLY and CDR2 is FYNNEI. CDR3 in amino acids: CASSEETGPNSPLHF. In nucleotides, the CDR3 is TGTGCCAGCAGTGAAGAGACAGGGCCTAATTCACCCCTCCACTTT.

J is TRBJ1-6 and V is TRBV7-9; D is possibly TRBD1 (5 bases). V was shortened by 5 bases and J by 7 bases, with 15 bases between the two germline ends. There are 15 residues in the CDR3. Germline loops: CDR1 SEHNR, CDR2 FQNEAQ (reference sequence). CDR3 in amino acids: CASSAAGAGNSPLHF. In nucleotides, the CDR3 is TGTGCCAGCAGCGCTGCCGGAGCAGGGAATTCACCCCTCCACTTT.

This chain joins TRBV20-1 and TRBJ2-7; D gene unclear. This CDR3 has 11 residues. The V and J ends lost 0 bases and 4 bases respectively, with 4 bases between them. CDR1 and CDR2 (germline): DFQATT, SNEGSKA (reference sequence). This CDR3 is CSARDPYEQYF. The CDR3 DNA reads TGCAGTGCTAGAGACCCATACGAGCAGTACTTC.